A few counts support the clone carrying this T cell receptor (beta chain). Its antigen remains unknown. TCR beta CDR3 amplification used RNA transcripts. The authors performed first-round RT-PCR with HTBI primers and then a second-round multiplex PCR. MiXCR was run by TCRdb on the multiplex PCR reads, yielding one entry per CDR3 protein. The sample includes about 620,000 distinct CDR3 sequences, 22% of them seen just once. Hyperthyroidism cases were recent diagnoses of under 2 months' duration in people aged 18 to 65. Someone took the PBMCs out of more than 9 ml of fresh peripheral blood. The data are from a study of Graves' ophthalmopathy and Graves' hyperthyroidism. The study's findings and limits: Using a 13-signature model, the authors split ophthalmopathy from stable hyperthyroidism, with about 90% sensitivity and about 80% specificity. Most thyroid-expanded clonotypes exceeding 0.001 frequency were also found in blood.

With 1 base removed from V and 2 bases from J, the gap between germline ends came to 11 bases. The length of the CDR3 is 14 residues. Germline CDR1 is DFQATT and CDR2 is SNEGSKA (reference sequence). The source material was peripheral blood. The sequence derives from a woman aged 18-30 years with stable Graves' hyperthyroidism. Some clones in this sample may be carry-over from other donors' samples. The rearrangement uses TRBV20-1 and TRBJ2-5; D might be TRBD2 (5 bases). The chain's CDR3 is CSARGGESQETQYF. CDR3 nucleotides: TGCAGTGCTAGAGGGGGAGAGTCACAAGAGACCCAGTACTTC.